This TCR beta chain was sequenced during a study of CD8 T cells in ankylosing spondylitis (dated by TCRdb to about 2017). Notes on the research overall: To find TCR variants linked to disease, the study profiled T cell receptor beta repertoires in ankylosing spondylitis patients and healthy donors. The full study cohort comprised 25 ankylosing spondylitis patients and around 100 healthy donors. Samples of peripheral blood were taken, and for ankylosing spondylitis patients, synovial fluid was collected as well. Overall results and qualifications from the work: The disease-linked clones showed a CD8+ phenotype and occurred at relatively low frequencies in peripheral blood. The disease-linked clones were reported as significantly enriched in matched synovial fluid samples from ankylosing spondylitis patients. Blood from ankylosing spondylitis patients appeared to be characterized by a TCR beta motif made up of about 8 highly homologous amino acid variants. Some motif variants had previously been reported in the synovial fluid and blood of reactive arthritis patients, which suggests shared mechanisms of disease initiation.

Trimming removed 6 bases from V and 3 bases from J, leaving 14 bases between the germline ends. CDR1 and CDR2 are drawn from the germline V gene: MNHNS, SASEGT. Taken from cysteine to phenylalanine, the CDR3 has 14 residues. The entry retains the CDR3 DNA only, 42 bases that are in frame from base 1. This clonotype has at least ten counts. Its cognate antigen has yet to be identified. Base qualities are missing; no much larger clone stands one base away. Sequencer: Illumina HiSeq 2500. Quantitative 5'-RACE with molecular barcodes was used to prepare TCR beta libraries. Per the authors' processing: Disease-linked TCR variants were identified with a new computational method built on a probabilistic model of VDJ rearrangement. The public reads were quality trimmed at Q25 with fastp and then assembled into clones with MiXCR by TCRdb, keeping productive beta chains. CDR3 protein sequences are deduplicated, and each keeps its most common genes and DNA. These V and J calls derive from TCRdb rather than the authors' analysis. The sample yields 200,000 or so distinct CDR3 sequences; 20% to 30% were counted once. The ten largest clones represent about 6.2% of the sample.

This TCR derives from a male donor with ankylosing spondylitis or in good health (not recorded which). The chain employs TRBV6-1 and TRBJ1-2; the best D guess is TRBD1, with 5 bases matching. Material: blood, either unsorted or a sorted T cell fraction (not recorded which). Here the CDR3 is given as CASRPGTLDYGYTF. The nucleotide sequence reads as follows: TGTGCCAGCAGACCCGGGACTCTGGACTATGGCTACACCTTC.